What follows is one T cell receptor (beta chain) and its context. These data originate in a study of OX40 agonist ivuxolimab in advanced cancers. Across the whole study: Head and neck, renal cell, melanoma or hepatocellular carcinoma were the cancers that dose-escalation patients had.

TCRdb's table, derived via immunoSEQ multiplex PCR, lists solely in-frame clones and lacks some. The sample has just over 80,000 clones; around nine tenths are singletons. Germline CDR1 and CDR2: MNHNS and SASEGT. The ends were cut back, 4 bases at V and 0 bases at J, with 7 bases in the middle. The CDR3 is made up of 15 amino acids. This clonotype was obtained from an adult with an advanced solid tumor such as melanoma, head and neck, liver or kidney cancer. The V and J genes are TRBV6-1 and TRBJ2-6, with D perhaps TRBD1 or TRBD2 (5 bases each). Material: CD4+ or CD8+ T cells sorted from blood, obtained in a trial of the OX40 agonist ivuxolimab. The CDR3 here is CASSAGTSGANVLTF. The DNA of the CDR3 is TGTGCCAGCAGTGCGGGGACCTCTGGGGCCAACGTCCTGACTTTC.